Following are 5 T cell receptor beta chains from one sample sequenced in a study of cytomegalovirus exposure and HLA in healthy donors. PCR involved 60 Vbeta and 13 Jbeta primers. TCRdb's table, derived via immunoSEQ multiplex PCR, lists solely in-frame clones and lacks some. The sample lists 100,000 to 150,000 clones; around four fifths were seen once. The specimen sequenced was PBMCs. The receptors stem from a male donor in good health and CMV-seronegative.

The genes are TRBV25-1 and TRBJ1-5; D possibly corresponds to TRBD1 (5 bases). This CDR3 comprises 13 residues. V dropped 4 bases and J dropped 4 bases, with 8 bases sitting between them. The germline V gene encodes CDR1 MGHDK and CDR2 SYGVNS. In DNA, the CDR3 is TGTGCCAGCAGTGCGGGGGGAAATCAGCCCCAGCATTTT. Protein sequence: CASSAGGNQPQHF. Filled out from reference TRBV25-1 and TRBJ1-5, the complete variable domain reads EADIYQTPRYLVIGTGKKITLECSQTMGHDKMYWYQQDPGMELHLIHYSYGVNSTEKGDLSSESTVSRIRTEHFPLTLESARPSHTSQYLCASSAGGNQPQHFGDGTRLSIL.

This clone was detected a few times. This sequence joins TRBV6-1 and TRBJ2-1; 8 bases are a match to TRBD1. CDR3 length: 14 amino acids. J gave up 10 bases and V 1 base, and 6 bases lay outside the gene matches. Looked up from germline, CDR1 is MNHNS and CDR2 is SASEGT. The CDR3 here is CASSEGQGAREQFF. In nucleotides, the CDR3 is TGTGCCAGCAGTGAAGGGCAGGGGGCAAGGGAGCAGTTCTTC.

In its sample, this clone was seen a few times. The chain recombines TRBV28 with TRBJ1-1; D possibly corresponds to TRBD1 (5 bases). In germline, CDR1 is MDHEN, CDR2 SYDVKM. The length of the CDR3 is 15 residues. Trimming shortened V by 5 bases and J by 1 base, and 14 bases separated the two germline ends. The CDR3 protein is CASSHAGLSNTEAFF. The CDR3 nucleotides are TGTGCCAGCAGTCATGCGGGACTTTCGAACACTGAAGCTTTCTTT.

CDR3 loop: CASSPGTVGQPQHF. CDR3 nucleotides: TGTGCCAGCTCACCCGGGACAGTTGGCCAGCCCCAGCATTTT. V usage is TRBV18 and J usage is TRBJ1-5, with 7 bases aligning to TRBD1. The CDR3 runs 14 residues. Germline values: CDR1 KGHSH, CDR2 LQKENI. V was pared by 3 bases and J by 7 bases, with 6 bases of the junction left unmatched.

The chain couples TRBV5-1 to TRBJ2-5, with 7 positions matching TRBD2. Germline CDR1 and CDR2: SGHRS and YFSETQ. The CDR3 spans 13 residues. V trimming: 3 bases; J trimming: 5 bases; junction bases outside the gene matches: 4. As DNA, the CDR3 is TGCGCCAGCAGCTACCTCGGGGGGGAGACCCAGTACTTC. It specifies CASSYLGGETQYF.